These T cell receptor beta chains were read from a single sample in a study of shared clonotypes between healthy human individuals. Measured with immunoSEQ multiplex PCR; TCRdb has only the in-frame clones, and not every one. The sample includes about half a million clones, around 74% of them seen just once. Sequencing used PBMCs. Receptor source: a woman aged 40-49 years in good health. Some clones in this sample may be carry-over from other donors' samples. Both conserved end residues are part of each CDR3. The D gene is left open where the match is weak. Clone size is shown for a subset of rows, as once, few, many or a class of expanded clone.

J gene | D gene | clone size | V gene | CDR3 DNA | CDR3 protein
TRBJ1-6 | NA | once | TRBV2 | TGTGCCAGCAGTGATCGGGCGGCAGCGACGAATTCACCCCTCCACTTT | CASSDRAAATNSPLHF
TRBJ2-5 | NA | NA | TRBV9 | TGTGCCAGCAGCGTAGCTACAGGGAGCGGGGAGACCCAGTACTTC | CASSVATGSGETQYF
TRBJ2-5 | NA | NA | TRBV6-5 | TGTGCCAGCACAAGACCGGGGGAAGAGACCCAGTACTTC | CASTRPGEETQYF
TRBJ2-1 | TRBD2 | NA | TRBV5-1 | TGCGCCAGCAGCTTGGGAGGACTAGCGGTCTACAATGAGCAGTTCTTC | CASSLGGLAVYNEQFF
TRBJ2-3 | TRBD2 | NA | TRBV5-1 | TGCGCCAGCAGCACACGACTAGCGCCAGATACGCAGTATTTT | CASSTRLAPDTQYF
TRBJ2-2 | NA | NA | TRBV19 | TGTGCCAGTAGTCATCCAGGGGTCAGGGAGCTGTTTTTT | CASSHPGVRELFF
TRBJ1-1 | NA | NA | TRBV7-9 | TGTGCCAGCAGAAATACAGGCATTATGAACACTGAAGCTTTCTTT | CASRNTGIMNTEAFF
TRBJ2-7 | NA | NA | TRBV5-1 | TGCGCCAGCAGCTTGGTCTCGAGACAACCTACCTACGAGCAGTACTTC | CASSLVSRQPTYEQYF
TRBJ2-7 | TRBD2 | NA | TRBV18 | TGTGCCAGCTCAACTAGCGGGAGCCGATACGAGCAGTACTTC | CASSTSGSRYEQYF
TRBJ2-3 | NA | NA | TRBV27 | TGTGCCAGCAGTTTCTCCAGAACGATGCGGACCACAGATACGCAGTATTTT | CASSFSRTMRTTDTQYF
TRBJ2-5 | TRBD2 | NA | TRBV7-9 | TGTGCCAGCAGCTCACTAGCGGGAAGGGAGACCCAGTACTTC | CASSSLAGRETQYF
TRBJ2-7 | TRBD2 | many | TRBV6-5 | TGTGCCAGCGCGCAGGTAGCGGGAGGCTCCTACGAGCAGTACTTC | CASAQVAGGSYEQYF
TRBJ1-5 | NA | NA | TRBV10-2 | TGCGCCAGCAGGTCTGACAATCAGCCCCAGCATTTT | CASRSDNQPQHF
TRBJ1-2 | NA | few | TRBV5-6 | TGTGCCAGCAGCGACTTGGTCCGGGAGTACTATGGCTACACCTTC | CASSDLVREYYGYTF
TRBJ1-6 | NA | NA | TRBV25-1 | TGTGCCAGCAGACGTGAAGGGCGCGGGTCCTATAATTCACCCCTCCACTTT | CASRREGRGSYNSPLHF
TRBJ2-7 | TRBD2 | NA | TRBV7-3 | TGTGCCAGCAGCGCAAAGGGGCCCAGCGGGGCCTACGAGCAGTACTTC | CASSAKGPSGAYEQYF
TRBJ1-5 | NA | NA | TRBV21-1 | TGTGCCAGCATCCGTACCCCTCTGGACAGGGAAAGCAATCAGCCCCAGCATTTT | CASIRTPLDRESNQPQHF
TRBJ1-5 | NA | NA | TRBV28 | TGTGCCAGCAGTTTATTGCGGGGTCAGCCCCAGCATTTT | CASSLLRGQPQHF
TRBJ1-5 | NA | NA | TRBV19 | TGTGCCAGTAGTATGTCTACCGCTCAGCCCCAGCATTTT | CASSMSTAQPQHF
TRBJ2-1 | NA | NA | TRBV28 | TGTGCCGCCAGTAACTACAATGAGCAGTTCTTC | CAASNYNEQFF
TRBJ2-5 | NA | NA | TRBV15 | TGTGCCACCAGCAGTCCCTTTGGGAGAGGGGGACAAGAGACCCAGTACTTC | CATSSPFGRGGQETQYF
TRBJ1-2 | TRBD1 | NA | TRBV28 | TGTGCCAGCAGTTTGTTACAGGGGATCCATGGCTACACCTTC | CASSLLQGIHGYTF
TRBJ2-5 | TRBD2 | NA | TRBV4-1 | TGCGCCAGCAGCCAGGGAGTGCTAGCGGGAGGGCCACGGCAAGGGACCCAGTACTTC | CASSQGVLAGGPRQGTQYF
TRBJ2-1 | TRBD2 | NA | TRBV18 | TGTGCCAGCTCACCAGGAGCGGGAGGGGGCTATGAGCAGTTCTTC | CASSPGAGGGYEQFF
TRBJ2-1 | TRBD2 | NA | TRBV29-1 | TGCAGCGTTGTGGCGGGAGGGCCGGCTAATGAGCAGTTCTTC | CSVVAGGPANEQFF
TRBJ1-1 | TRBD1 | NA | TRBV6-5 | TGTGCCAGCCACAGGGGGCTGGGTACTGAAGCTTTCTTT | CASHRGLGTEAFF
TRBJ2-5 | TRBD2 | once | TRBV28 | TGTGCCAGCAAAGGTAGCGGGATTTATCAAGAGACCCAGTACTTC | CASKGSGIYQETQYF
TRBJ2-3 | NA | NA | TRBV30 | TGTGCCTGGACGGAGGCGACCTTAGGCACAGATACGCAGTATTTT | CAWTEATLGTDTQYF
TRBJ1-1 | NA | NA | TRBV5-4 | TGTGCCAGCAGCCCCTCCCGACAGAACACTGAAGCTTTCTTT | CASSPSRQNTEAFF
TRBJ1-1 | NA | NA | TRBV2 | TGTGCCAGCAGTGGAGGGGGGAACACTGAAGCTTTCTTT | CASSGGGNTEAFF
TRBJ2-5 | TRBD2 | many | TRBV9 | TGTGCCAGCAGCGAAGCGGGAGACGTTGAGACCCAGTACTTC | CASSEAGDVETQYF
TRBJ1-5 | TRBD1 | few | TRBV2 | TGTGCCAGCAGGACCGGGACAGGGGGCAATCAGCCCCAGCATTTT | CASRTGTGGNQPQHF
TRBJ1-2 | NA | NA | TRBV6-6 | TGTGCCAGCAGTTACTATGGTACGGAGTATGGCTACACCTTC | CASSYYGTEYGYTF
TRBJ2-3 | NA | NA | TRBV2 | TGTGCCAGCAGTGCCGATATGGCAGATACGCAGTATTTT | CASSADMADTQYF
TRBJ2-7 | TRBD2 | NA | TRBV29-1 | TGCAGCGTTGAGATATTGGCGGGAGGCAACTACGAGCAGTACTTC | CSVEILAGGNYEQYF
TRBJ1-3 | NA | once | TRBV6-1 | TGTGCCAGCAGTGAAGCCGTGGGAGATCTCTCTGGAAACACCATATATTTT | CASSEAVGDLSGNTIYF
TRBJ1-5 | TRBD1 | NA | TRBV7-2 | TGTGCCAGCAGCTTAGTCGGGGGACAGGGGAATCAGCCCCAGCATTTT | CASSLVGGQGNQPQHF
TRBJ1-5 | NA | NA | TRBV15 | TGTGCCACCAGCAGAGATATAGGGCATAGCAATCAGCCCCAGCATTTT | CATSRDIGHSNQPQHF
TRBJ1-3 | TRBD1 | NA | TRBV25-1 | TGTGCCAGCAGGCCTGACAGGGAGGCTGGAAACACCATATATTTT | CASRPDREAGNTIYF
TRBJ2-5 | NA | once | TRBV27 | TGTGCCAGCAGCCAACAGGCGCGACAAGAGACCCAGTACTTC | CASSQQARQETQYF
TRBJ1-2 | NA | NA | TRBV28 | TGTGCCTTACTAACTAACTATGGCTACACCTTC | CALLTNYGYTF
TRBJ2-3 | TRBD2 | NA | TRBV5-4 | TGTGCCAGCAGCTCAACGGCTAGCGGGTGGGGAGATACGCAGTATTTT | CASSSTASGWGDTQYF
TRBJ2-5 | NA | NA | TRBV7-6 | TGTGCCAGCAGCTTGTTCCAAGAGACCCAGTACTTC | CASSLFQETQYF
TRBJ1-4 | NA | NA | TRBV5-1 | TGCGCCAGCAGCACCAGGGGATCTAATGAAAAACTGTTTTTT | CASSTRGSNEKLFF
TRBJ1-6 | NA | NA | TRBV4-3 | TGCGCCAGCAGCCAAGAAGGCAGGCCTAATTCACCCCTCCACTTT | CASSQEGRPNSPLHF
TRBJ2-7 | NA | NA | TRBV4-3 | TGCGCCAGCAGCCCTCAGCTGACTCAGTCCTACGAGCAGTACTTC | CASSPQLTQSYEQYF
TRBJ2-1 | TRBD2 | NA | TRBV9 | TGTGCCAGCAGCGTAGGGGGTAGCGGGAGGAATGAGCAGTTCTTC | CASSVGGSGRNEQFF
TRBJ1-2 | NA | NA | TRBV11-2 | TGTGCCAGCAGCCCCCGTCGCTTTGGGGCCCAAAACTATGGCTACACCTTC | CASSPRRFGAQNYGYTF
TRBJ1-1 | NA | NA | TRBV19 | TGTGCCAGTAGGAGAGCCGGGAACACTGAAGCTTTCTTT | CASRRAGNTEAFF
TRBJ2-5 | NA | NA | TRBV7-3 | TGTGCCAGCAGCCCCTCCGGGGGTGCCCAAGAGACCCAGTACTTC | CASSPSGGAQETQYF
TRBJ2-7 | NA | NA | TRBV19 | TGTGCCAGTAGTACCGGGATAACCTACGAGCAGTACTTC | CASSTGITYEQYF
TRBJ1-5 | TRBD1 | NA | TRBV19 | TGTGCCAGTGCACAGGGGGCACCCCTGGGTGGCAATCAGCCCCAGCATTTT | CASAQGAPLGGNQPQHF
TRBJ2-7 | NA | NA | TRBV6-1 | TGTGCCAGCAGTCCCGGGAGAACGAGGGAGCAGTACTTC | CASSPGRTREQYF
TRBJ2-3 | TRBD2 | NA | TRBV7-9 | TGTGCCAGCAGCTTAGGGGGCGGGAGGGCGGAAGATACGCAGTATTTT | CASSLGGGRAEDTQYF
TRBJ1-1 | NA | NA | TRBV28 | TGTGCCAGCAGTTTGGGCAGGGGGAACACTGAAGCTTTCTTT | CASSLGRGNTEAFF